The 24 T cell receptor beta chains in this list originate from one sample, sequenced in a study of siplizumab effects on memory and regulatory T cells. The method was immunoSEQ multiplex PCR; TCRdb's version includes in-frame clones alone and lacks a portion of them. The table has 75,000 to 100,000 clones, around 94% seen once; the top ten hold 0.3%. The sample comprised non-Treg CD4+ T cells sorted from blood. These receptors came from a human donor in good health.

The chain uses TRBV5-1 and TRBJ2-1; TRBD2 matches at 9 bases. V shed 6 bases, J shed 4 bases, and the junction held 8 bases outside the gene matches. The germline V gene has CDR1 SGHRS and CDR2 YFSETQ. The CDR3 length is 15 residues. CDR3 region: CASTPTSGLYNEQFF. The CDR3 region has the DNA TGCGCCAGCACCCCTACTAGCGGGCTATACAATGAGCAGTTCTTC.

V usage is TRBV14 and J usage is TRBJ1-3; no clear D gene. CDR3 length equals 14 residues. V lost 4 bases, J lost 0 bases, and 7 bases lay in between. The germline CDR1 and CDR2 sequences are SGHDN and FVKESK. The CDR3 sequence is CASSLRDSGNTIYF. The CDR3 DNA is TGTGCCAGCAGCCTCCGGGACTCTGGAAACACCATATATTTT. Full variable domain (rest looked up from reference TRBV14 and TRBJ1-3): EAGVTQFPSHSVIEKGQTVTLRCDPISGHDNLYWYRRVMGKEIKFLLHFVKESKQDESGMPNNRFLAERTGGTYSTLKVQPAELEDSGVYFCASSLRDSGNTIYFGEGSWLTVV.

This chain joins TRBV5-1 and TRBJ1-6; maybe TRBD1 (6 bases). The V gene lost 1 base and the J gene lost 4 bases, with 9 bases spanning the gap. CDR1 is SGHRS, CDR2 YFSETQ, per germline. The CDR3 has 15 residues. CDR3 bases: TGCGCCAGCAGCTTGCGAGGACAGTATAATTCACCCCTCCACTTT. This encodes CASSLRGQYNSPLHF.

The chain couples TRBV6-1 to TRBJ2-5; D gene unclear. CDR3 length: 13 amino acids. V was clipped by 10 bases and J by 1 base, with 13 bases between them. CDR1 MNHNS and CDR2 SASEGT come from the germline V gene. This CDR3 reads CATDRTFQETQYF. The CDR3 coding sequence is TGTGCCACTGATCGAACGTTCCAAGAGACCCAGTACTTC.

The chain joins TRBV5-1 to TRBJ2-7, with 9 bases lining up with TRBD1. Trimming cost V 0 bases and J 2 bases; bases outside gene matches: 3. This CDR3 comprises 15 residues. Germline V gene sequence: CDR1 SGHRS, CDR2 YFSETQ. CDR3 amino acids: CASSLEDRGPYEQYF. The CDR3 region has the DNA TGCGCCAGCAGCTTGGAGGACAGGGGCCCCTACGAGCAGTACTTC.

The chain carries TRBV19 and TRBJ2-7; the D is unclear. The V end lost 3 bases, the J end lost 0 bases, and 9 bases lay between the germline ends. The CDR3 spans 14 residues. From germline, CDR1 is LNHDA and CDR2 SQIVND (reference sequence). The CDR3 DNA reads TGTGCCAGTAGTATGGTTCTCAACTCCTACGAGCAGTACTTC. This sequence encodes CASSMVLNSYEQYF.

This chain joins TRBV7-2 and TRBJ1-2; a weak D match, TRBD1 (5 bases). The CDR3 length is 13 residues. Trimming removed 1 base at V and 7 bases at J, with 10 bases between. CDR1 is SGHTA and CDR2 is FQGNSA in the germline V gene. The CDR3 region has the DNA TGTGCCAGCAGCTTAGTGGGGGATGGTGGCTACACCTTC. It translates to CASSLVGDGGYTF. The whole variable domain, filled in from reference TRBV7-2 and TRBJ1-2, reads GAGVSQSPSNKVTEKGKDVELRCDPISGHTALYWYRQSLGQGLEFLIYFQGNSAPDKSGLPSDRFSAERTGGSVSTLTIQRTQQEDSAVYLCASSLVGDGGYTFGSGTRLTVV.

This sequence joins TRBV10-2 and TRBJ1-3; 10 positions agree with TRBD1. CDR1 WSHSY and CDR2 SAAADI come from the germline V gene. This CDR3 is 15 amino acids long. V dropped 6 bases and J dropped 3; count of bases not matched to a gene: 5. The CDR3 region has the DNA TGCGCCAGCAGAGGGACAGGGGTCGATGGAAACACCATATATTTT. It is translated as CASRGTGVDGNTIYF.

Here the CDR3 DNA reads TGCGCCAGCAGCCGGGTCTTAGTGGGAAACTATGGCTACACCTTC. Translated, it gives CASSRVLVGNYGYTF. This chain links TRBV4-3 with TRBJ1-2; no definite D call. V lost 4 bases and J lost 2, with 14 bases in between. CDR1 and CDR2 (germline): LGHNA, YSLEER. CDR3 length: 15 amino acids.

CDR3 amino acids: CASKAGGPGGELFF. The CDR3 bases are TGTGCCAGCAAGGCGGGGGGGCCTGGCGGGGAGCTGTTTTTT. The chain employs TRBV9 and TRBJ2-2; 9 nucleotides agree with TRBD2. CDR1 and CDR2 from the germline V gene are SGDLS and YYNGEE. The CDR3 runs 14 residues. With V trimmed by 6 bases and J by 7 bases, 7 bases remained unmatched.

The rearrangement uses TRBV5-1 and TRBJ1-1, with 7 bases matching TRBD1. The CDR3 totals 16 residues. From germline, CDR1 is SGHRS and CDR2 YFSETQ. The ends lost 4 bases at V and 3 bases at J; junction bases unmatched: 12. The CDR3 loop is CASSHGTAPRDTEAFF. For the CDR3, the DNA is TGCGCCAGCAGCCACGGGACAGCCCCCAGGGACACTGAAGCTTTCTTT.

This chain connects TRBV19 to TRBJ1-6, with a tentative D call TRBD1 (5 bases). This CDR3 is 12 amino acids long. Per the germline V gene, CDR1 is LNHDA and CDR2 is SQIVND (reference sequence). The V end lost 10 bases, the J end lost 11 bases, and 15 bases lay between the germline ends. The CDR3 protein is CATQGDRPPLHF. CDR3 DNA sequence: TGTGCCACCCAGGGTGATCGGCCACCCCTCCACTTT.

J is TRBJ1-3 and V is TRBV4-1; TRBD1 might be the D (6 bases). Trimming took 4 bases from V and 1 from J, leaving 11 bases between them. The CDR3 loop spans 15 amino acids. Germline V gene data show CDR1 as MGHRA and CDR2 as YSYEKL. Here the CDR3 reads CASSLIQGSGNTIYF. The CDR3 DNA follows: TGCGCCAGCAGCCTTATACAGGGATCTGGAAACACCATATATTTT.

Notes on this clone: One end of the junction is discordant with germline, which a read error may explain. V is TRBV7-7 and J is TRBJ2-5; D remains unclear. Germline V gene sequence: CDR1 SSHAT, CDR2 FNYEAQ (reference sequence). The CDR3 loop spans 13 amino acids. This chain's CDR3 is CASSLARPETQYF. The CDR3 DNA reads TGTGCTAGCAGCTTAGCACGGCCAGAGACCCAGTACTTC.

The chain uses TRBV6-5 and TRBJ2-5, with D possibly matching TRBD2 (7 bases). Germline-derived CDR1 and CDR2 are MNHEY and SVGAGI. This CDR3 region has 14 residues. The V gene lost 5 bases and the J gene lost 2 bases, with 12 bases spanning the gap. CDR3 in DNA: TGTGCCAGCAGTCCTCGGGGGGCTCAAGAGACCCAGTACTTC. Protein sequence: CASSPRGAQETQYF.

The gene calls are TRBV19 and TRBJ1-5, with D unresolved. With 5 bases removed from V and 5 bases from J, the gap between germline ends came to 10 bases. The CDR3 contains 13 residues. Looked up from germline, CDR1 is LNHDA and CDR2 is SQIVND (reference sequence). The CDR3 is CASSPVRYQPQHF. For the CDR3, the DNA is TGTGCCAGTAGTCCCGTGAGGTATCAGCCCCAGCATTTT.

In this sample, this clone turned up once. The rearrangement joins TRBV5-1 to TRBJ1-1; 7 nucleotides agree with TRBD1. CDR1 and CDR2 from the germline V gene are SGHRS and YFSETQ. The CDR3 contains 12 residues. Losses at the gene ends were 4 bases for V and 6 bases for J; bases not matched to a gene: 3. The CDR3 nucleotides are TGCGCCAGCAGCAATCAGGGGGCTGAAGCTTTCTTT. This codes for CASSNQGAEAFF.

This clone appeared once. The chain carries TRBV7-2 and TRBJ1-4; no definite D call. The V gene's germline CDR1 is SGHTA and CDR2 FQGNSA. CDR3 length: 15 residues. V lost 1 base and J 4 bases, leaving 10 bases between the germline ends. The DNA of the CDR3 is TGTGCCAGCAGCTTAGGGGGATTTAATAATGAAAAACTGTTTTTT. Protein: CASSLGGFNNEKLFF.

The V gene is TRBV4-1, the J gene TRBJ2-7; possible D gene TRBD1, 6 bases. V was clipped by 0 bases and J by 5 bases, with 11 bases between them. Germline V gene data show CDR1 as MGHRA and CDR2 as YSYEKL. CDR3 length: 14 residues. The CDR3 here is CASSQDRGRDEQYF. CDR3 coding DNA: TGCGCCAGCAGCCAAGACAGGGGTAGAGACGAGCAGTACTTC.

The rearrangement links TRBV2 to TRBJ2-7, with 7 bases aligning to TRBD1. J was trimmed by 1 base and V by 6 bases; bases with no gene match: 6. From germline, CDR1 is SNHLY and CDR2 FYNNEI. The CDR3 loop spans 14 amino acids. CDR3 sequence reads: CASSTGTVSYEQYF. The CDR3 coding sequence is TGTGCCAGCAGCACCGGGACAGTTTCCTACGAGCAGTACTTC.

The rearrangement joins TRBV2 to TRBJ1-1; D unresolved. Per the germline V gene, CDR1 is SNHLY and CDR2 is FYNNEI. This CDR3 comprises 11 residues. With 3 bases removed from V and 6 bases from J, the gap between germline ends came to 5 bases. The CDR3 loop is CASSDLSEAFF. Written as DNA, the CDR3 is TGTGCCAGCAGTGATCTCTCTGAAGCTTTCTTT.

As concerns this clone: This sample also contains other DNA sequences that code for the same CDR3. The V gene is TRBV10-3, the J gene TRBJ1-2; TRBD1 might be the D (5 bases). The CDR3 consists of 13 residues. V lost 11 bases to trimming and J lost 2 bases, with 15 bases between them. The germline V gene encodes CDR1 ENHRY and CDR2 SYGVKD. The CDR3 sequence: CASHGQGNYGYTF. Written as DNA, the CDR3 is TGTGCCTCCCACGGGCAGGGAAACTATGGCTACACCTTC.

V gene TRBV18 combines with J gene TRBJ1-5; 8 bases align to TRBD1. The CDR3 sequence is 15 residues long. Losses at the gene ends were 5 bases for V and 0 bases for J; bases not matched to a gene: 3. CDR1 KGHSH and CDR2 LQKENI come from the germline V gene. The CDR3 bases are TGTGCCAGCTCAAGGACAGGGAATAGCAATCAGCCCCAGCATTTT. Protein sequence: CASSRTGNSNQPQHF.

J is TRBJ2-6 and V is TRBV4-2; 8 bases align to TRBD1. This CDR3 has 15 residues. J lost 3 bases, V lost 3 bases, and 1 base had no gene match. Germline V gene data show CDR1 as LGHNA and CDR2 as YNFKEQ. The CDR3 DNA is TGTGCCAGCAGCCACGGGACAGGTGGGGCCAACGTCCTGACTTTC. Protein product: CASSHGTGGANVLTF.